Listed below are T cell receptor beta chains from one sample, sequenced in a study of shared clonotypes between healthy human individuals. TCRdb's table, derived via immunoSEQ multiplex PCR, lists solely in-frame clones and lacks some. The sample has roughly 640,000 clones, less than 98% seen once. The material sequenced was naive CD4+ T cells sorted from blood. The source is a woman in her twenties or thirties in good health. CDR3s include the opening cysteine and the closing phenylalanine or tryptophan.

CASSDGAYEQYF,TRBV6-1,TRBJ2-7
CASSPQDGHRGGYTF,TRBV18,TRBJ1-2
CASSTGLGRETQYF,TRBV7-5,TRBJ2-5
CASSHGRDNYGYTF,TRBV27,TRBJ1-2
CASSSAHLGTRLYEQYF,TRBV5-6,TRBJ2-7
CASSLGLNTEAFF,TRBV5-1,TRBJ1-1
CASSLGGDNEQFF,TRBV11-2,TRBJ2-1
CASRVQNEQFF,TRBV7-6,TRBJ2-1
CASSRGRMNTEAFF,TRBV11-1,TRBJ1-1
CASSESPGREKLFF,TRBV2,TRBJ1-4
CASSPSGYRVVNEQFF,TRBV19,TRBJ2-1
CASSRRQGDGYTF,TRBV6-6,TRBJ1-2
CASSYSGTDAYGYTF,TRBV6-5,TRBJ1-2
CASSLELAGGPYEQYF,TRBV7-2,-
CASSGVKGFTDTQYF,TRBV9,TRBJ2-3
CASSSGQNTEAFF,TRBV11-3,TRBJ1-1
CASRRNRVAEGGYTF,TRBV6-5,TRBJ1-2
CASRKPELAAEQFF,TRBV19,TRBJ2-1
CASTRGTEAFF,TRBV6-1,TRBJ1-1
CASSFPGEYNEQFF,TRBV5-1,TRBJ2-1
CASSRPGLGGETQYF,TRBV4-1,TRBJ2-5
CASSLARTTAYEQYF,TRBV11-2,TRBJ2-7
CASRPQAGQPQHF,TRBV28,TRBJ1-5
CASSPRTDYTQETQYF,TRBV19,TRBJ2-5
CASSLGGNYGYTF,TRBV28,TRBJ1-2
CASSPGVQRETQYF,TRBV18,TRBJ2-5
CASSPGRDQETQYF,TRBV19,TRBJ2-5
CASTRPQGRSTEAFF,TRBV19,TRBJ1-1
CASSLAYPTGELFF,TRBV28,TRBJ2-2
CASSQTDFSGNTIYF,TRBV5-1,TRBJ1-3
CASSVRTSGVSEQYF,TRBV5-8,TRBJ2-7
CASSQWEGAGGPLGDYSHTDTQYF,TRBV4-2,TRBJ2-3
CASSEEWDSWLYGYTF,TRBV6-1,TRBJ1-2
CASSRLAGGTAYEQYF,TRBV5-1,TRBJ2-7